Given below is one T cell receptor (beta chain) in context. Its antigen remains unknown. This entry is derived from a study of identical twins. Findings and caveats of the study: In monozygotic twins, models underestimated the sharing of out-of-frame TCR alpha. Conclusions relied on cross-sectional statistical analysis, not following the same donors. Invariant MAIT and iNKT cells may have partly biased zero-insertion analyses. Less excess twin sharing appeared in beta out-of-frame sequences.

MiXCR was run by TCRdb on the 5' RACE reads, yielding one entry per CDR3 protein. The sample holds about 240,000 distinct CDR3 sequences, approximately 12% seen once. The same specimen was also included in a second study, on yellow fever vaccine responses in identical twins.

The clonotype comes from a woman younger than 35 in good health. The sample comprised memory (CD45RO+) T cells sorted from blood.

The CDR3 loop is CSASPPLGGRDTQYF. The CDR3 region has the DNA TGCAGTGCCTCCCCTCCACTAGGAGGTAGAGATACGCAGTATTTT. This chain uses TRBV20-1 with TRBJ2-3, with D possibly TRBD2 on 5 matching bases. The CDR3 contains 15 residues. V was cut by 6 bases and J by 5 bases, with 21 bases left in between. Germline assignment: CDR1 DFQATT and CDR2 SNEGSKA (reference sequence).